Listed below are T cell receptor beta chains from one sample, sequenced in a study of early T cells in non-severe SARS-CoV-2 infection. Each CDR3 protein is one row after TCRdb ran MiXCR on the 5' RACE reads. The repertoire consists of 20,000 to 25,000 distinct CDR3 sequences, with roughly 4.8% occurring once and the leading ten covering 6.6%. Sequences were obtained from whole blood. The receptors shown here come from an adult who was a healthcare worker with PCR-confirmed SARS-CoV-2 infection or an uninfected control (not recorded which). The CDR3 runs from the conserved cysteine through the conserved F or W. Fields, in order: V gene, J gene, CDR3 protein.

V: TRBV2; J: TRBJ2-1; CDR3: CASSRDSNNEQFF
V: TRBV5-1; J: TRBJ1-1; CDR3: CASSFGAMNTEAFF
V: TRBV20-1; J: TRBJ1-6; CDR3: CSARSPSEDSPLHF
V: TRBV18; J: TRBJ2-1; CDR3: CASSPASGNEQFF
V: TRBV4-1; J: TRBJ2-1; CDR3: CASSPRGGEQFF
V: TRBV20-1; J: TRBJ1-1; CDR3: CSARGGDTEAFF
V: TRBV7-7; J: TRBJ2-2; CDR3: CASSPSGTAGAGELFF
V: TRBV4-2; J: TRBJ1-1; CDR3: CASSREVDTEAFF
V: TRBV20-1; J: TRBJ2-3; CDR3: CSAAPWADTQYF
V: TRBV2; J: TRBJ2-2; CDR3: CASRPFANTGELFF
V: TRBV14; J: TRBJ1-4; CDR3: CASSRTGPQATNEKLFF
V: TRBV12-3/TRBV12-4; J: TRBJ1-1; CDR3: CASSLAGIRKNHGPNTEAFF
V: TRBV5-1; J: TRBJ2-7; CDR3: CASSLSGPAAYEQYF
V: TRBV19; J: TRBJ1-5; CDR3: CARWGQGQPQHF
V: TRBV3-1; J: TRBJ2-7; CDR3: CASSPIAGDYEQYF
V: TRBV18; J: TRBJ1-1; CDR3: CASSPPNGNTEAFF
V: TRBV15; J: TRBJ1-2; CDR3: CATSRDLGAVRGYTF
V: TRBV5-4; J: TRBJ2-6; CDR3: CASSSGANVLTF
V: TRBV4-1; J: TRBJ2-7; CDR3: CASSLSTGGYEQYF
V: TRBV20-1; J: TRBJ1-2; CDR3: CSAREDRESYTF
V: TRBV7-9; J: TRBJ2-3; CDR3: CASSSYESSTDTQYF
V: TRBV30; J: TRBJ2-1; CDR3: CAWSVQREDEQFF
V: TRBV20-1; J: TRBJ1-1; CDR3: CSARVRGDAAEAFF
V: TRBV28; J: TRBJ1-4; CDR3: CATGQGPEKLFF
V: TRBV18; J: TRBJ1-1; CDR3: CASSPPRGWGTEAFF
V: TRBV5-1; J: TRBJ2-7; CDR3: CASSLFTAGQGEQYF
V: TRBV28; J: TRBJ2-3; CDR3: CASTELRAGTDTQYF
V: TRBV7-9; J: TRBJ1-2; CDR3: CASSRSQGSGYTF
V: TRBV28; J: TRBJ2-6; CDR3: CASSHGTGESGANVLTF
V: TRBV20-1; J: TRBJ1-2; CDR3: CSASSQANYGYTF
V: TRBV20-1; J: TRBJ1-6; CDR3: CSAPRRGEANSPLHF
V: TRBV5-4; J: TRBJ1-6; CDR3: CASSLAGQGNSPLHF
V: TRBV11-2; J: TRBJ1-1; CDR3: CASSLGTGSGAFF
V: TRBV29-1; J: TRBJ2-1; CDR3: CSARDSTYNEQFF
V: TRBV10-3; J: TRBJ2-1; CDR3: CAISGSSGGIGNEQLF
V: TRBV5-4; J: TRBJ1-1; CDR3: CASSRQRGTEAFF
V: TRBV7-8; J: TRBJ2-6; CDR3: CASGRGQGANVLTF
V: TRBV11-2; J: TRBJ1-1; CDR3: CASSFSGQTHEAFF
V: TRBV10-3; J: TRBJ2-5; CDR3: CANPSGGYQETQYF
V: TRBV13; J: TRBJ1-1; CDR3: CASSAGVNTEAFF
V: TRBV12-3/TRBV12-4; J: TRBJ2-7; CDR3: CASSSGTTGFLYEQYF
V: TRBV7-2; J: TRBJ2-1; CDR3: CASSSLWGPWNEQFF